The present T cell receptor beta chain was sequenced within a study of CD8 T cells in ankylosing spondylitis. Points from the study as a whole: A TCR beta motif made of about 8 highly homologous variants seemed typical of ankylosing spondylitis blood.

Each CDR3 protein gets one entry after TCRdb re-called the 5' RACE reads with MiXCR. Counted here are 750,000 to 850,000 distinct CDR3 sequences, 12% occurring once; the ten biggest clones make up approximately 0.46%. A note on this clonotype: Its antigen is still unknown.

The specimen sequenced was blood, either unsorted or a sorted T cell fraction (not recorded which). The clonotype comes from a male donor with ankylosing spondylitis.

CDR3 residues: CASSLARVWNTEAFF. In nucleotides, the CDR3 is TGTGCCAGCAGCTTAGCGAGGGTTTGGAACACTGAAGCTTTCTTT. V is TRBV7-6 and J is TRBJ1-1; no clear D. Trimming pared 0 bases from V and 1 base from J, leaving 9 bases between. Germline V gene lookup returns CDR1 SGHVS and CDR2 FNYEAQ. This CDR3 region has 15 residues.